This T cell receptor (beta chain) emerged from a study of T cells in Graves' hyperthyroidism and ophthalmopathy. Study observations and caveats: Appearing also in blood were most of the thyroid clonotypes expanded above 0.001. In validation, the model predicted ophthalmopathy. These predictions came a median approximately 5.9 months before onset.

This clonotype appeared many times. Its target is unknown. The CDR3 length is 15 residues. CDR1 and CDR2 from the germline V gene are SGHRS and YFSETQ. Deletions cut 0 bases from V and 2 bases from J, with 12 bases between. Authors of the study amplified TCR beta CDR3 regions from RNA transcripts. TCR CDR3 regions were first amplified by RT-PCR with HTBI primers. TCRdb analysed the multiplex PCR reads with MiXCR anew, one entry per CDR3 protein. The repertoire includes fewer than 450,000 distinct CDR3 sequences, about 15% of them detected once, and around a third sits in the top ten. Disease duration under 2 months; hyperthyroidism patients were aged 18 to 65. Extraction of PBMCs used 8 to 10 ml of fresh peripheral blood.

Sequenced sample: blood. This chain uses TRBV5-1 with TRBJ2-7; D is perhaps TRBD1 or TRBD2 (6 bases each). This receptor was identified in a woman aged 30 to 39 with Graves' hyperthyroidism that later progressed to Graves' ophthalmopathy. The CDR3 here is CASSLAGGGTYEQYF. The CDR3 DNA reads as TGCGCCAGCAGCTTGGCCGGGGGCGGAACCTACGAGCAGTACTTC.